These 31 T cell receptor beta chains were all obtained from the same sample, sequenced in a study of blood T cell repertoires in COVID-19. Profiling relied on immunoSEQ multiplex PCR, and the TCRdb table lists in-frame clones only, not all of them. The sample comprises 250,000 to 350,000 clones, about 80% of which are singletons, and about 15% rests with the top ten. Sequenced: peripheral blood. All receptors derive from a person aged 65 to 85 with COVID-19, enrolled during active disease.

The chain employs TRBV28 and TRBJ1-2; TRBD1 aligns across 8 bases. Germline lookup yields CDR1 MDHEN and CDR2 SYDVKM. The CDR3 consists of 13 residues. V trimming: 8 bases; J trimming: 14 bases; junction bases outside the gene matches: 16. This chain's CDR3 is CASSTATGAPRTF. The CDR3 nucleotides read TGTGCCAGCTCTACGGCGACAGGGGCGCCTCGGACCTTC.

This clone occurred once. The chain employs TRBV6-5 and TRBJ2-1, with 12 nucleotides matching TRBD2. Germline CDR1 reads MNHEY; CDR2 reads SVGAGI. The CDR3 spans 14 residues. V was pared by 6 bases and J by 6 bases, with 3 bases of the junction left unmatched. The chain's CDR3 is CASRLAGGANEQFF. CDR3 coding DNA: TGTGCCAGCAGACTAGCGGGAGGCGCCAATGAGCAGTTCTTC.

This chain links TRBV9 with TRBJ1-1; maybe TRBD1 (6 bases). The CDR3 has 16 amino acids. V gave up 0 bases and J gave up 8 bases, with 20 bases separating them. CDR1 and CDR2 (germline): SGDLS, YYNGEE. This chain's CDR3 is CASSVAPNAGQGEAFF. For the CDR3, the DNA is TGTGCCAGCAGCGTAGCTCCCAACGCGGGTCAGGGGGAAGCTTTCTTT.

The chain's CDR3 is CASSQVGSRSGDASATDTQYF. CDR3 nucleotides: TGTGCCAGCAGCCAAGTTGGGAGCCGTAGCGGGGATGCCTCCGCCACAGATACGCAGTATTTT. This sequence joins TRBV3-1 (or the pseudogene TRBV3-2) and TRBJ2-3; TRBD2 aligns across 8 bases. Per germline, CDR1 LGHDT and CDR2 YNNKEL (reference sequence). Trimming cost V 1 base and J 2 bases; bases outside gene matches: 20. The CDR3 contains 21 residues.

The V gene is TRBV28, the J gene TRBJ1-1; 7 bases agree with TRBD1. This CDR3 contains 15 residues. V trimming: 4 bases; J trimming: 3 bases; junction bases outside the gene matches: 8. Germline CDR1 is MDHEN and CDR2 is SYDVKM. CDR3 in amino acids: CASSSPSQGDTEAFF. The CDR3, as DNA: TGTGCCAGCAGTTCTCCATCCCAGGGGGACACTGAAGCTTTCTTT.

This clone has more than one count but fewer than ten. This sequence joins TRBV6-5 and TRBJ1-1; D might be TRBD1 (6 bases). CDR1 and CDR2 (germline): MNHEY, SVGAGI. V lost 6 bases and J 8 bases, leaving 16 bases between the germline ends. This CDR3 contains 13 residues. CDR3 DNA: TGTGCCAGCAGCCCCAGCCGGGACATGGAAGCTTTCTTT. Its protein product is CASSPSRDMEAFF.

This chain links TRBV28 with TRBJ1-6; D unresolved. Germline loops: CDR1 MDHEN, CDR2 SYDVKM. V gave up 6 bases and J gave up 5 bases, with 11 bases separating them. CDR3 size: 14 residues. CDR3 loop: CASSATGNNSPLHF. Written as DNA, the CDR3 is TGTGCCAGCAGCGCGACGGGGAATAATTCACCCCTCCACTTT.

The genes are TRBV6-1 and TRBJ1-1; D uncertain. The CDR3 extends over 14 amino acids. The V gene's germline CDR1 is MNHNS and CDR2 SASEGT. Trimming shortened V by 3 bases and J by 1 base, and 9 bases separated the two germline ends. The CDR3 DNA is TGTGCCAGCAGTGATGAATTAGAGAACACTGAAGCTTTCTTT. Translation: CASSDELENTEAFF.

The chain links TRBV6-2 or TRBV6-3 to TRBJ1-1, with 8 bases lining up with TRBD1. Germline V gene data show CDR1 as MNHEY and CDR2 as SVGEGT. J was trimmed by 2 bases and V by 0 bases; bases with no gene match: 8. The CDR3 has 17 amino acids. CDR3 in amino acids: CASSYSTQGAFNTEAFF. CDR3 nucleotides: TGTGCCAGCAGTTACTCGACCCAGGGGGCTTTCAACACTGAAGCTTTCTTT.

This chain connects TRBV6-5 to TRBJ1-1; D gene ambiguous. CDR1 MNHEY and CDR2 SVGAGI come from the germline V gene. The V end lost 7 bases, the J end lost 7 bases, and 10 bases lay between the germline ends. CDR3 size: 11 residues. The CDR3 DNA reads as TGTGCCAGCATAAGTTCCGGTGAAGCTTTCTTT. Translation gives CASISSGEAFF.

The rearrangement joins TRBV5-4 to TRBJ1-1, with D possibly being TRBD1 (5 bases). The CDR3 consists of 13 residues. Trimming took 4 bases from V and 1 from J, leaving 8 bases between them. From germline, CDR1 is SGHNT and CDR2 YYREEE (reference sequence). The CDR3 loop is CASSPGGNTEAFF. For the CDR3, the DNA is TGTGCCAGCAGCCCCGGGGGGAACACTGAAGCTTTCTTT.

The chain employs TRBV12-5 and TRBJ1-2; TRBD1 is a possible D gene (5 bases). Trimming took 0 bases from V and 5 from J, leaving 16 bases between them. This CDR3 is built from 16 residues. Germline V gene lookup returns CDR1 LGHNT and CDR2 FRNRAP. The CDR3 loop is CASGLVSGGSRYGYTF. Here the CDR3 DNA reads TGTGCTAGTGGTTTGGTATCCGGGGGATCGCGGTATGGCTACACCTTC.

The V call is TRBV28, the J call TRBJ1-2; 8 bases align to TRBD1. Germline V gives CDR1 MDHEN, CDR2 SYDVKM. The CDR3 contains 12 residues. V was pared by 7 bases and J by 7 bases, with 5 bases of the junction left unmatched. The CDR3 loop is CASNAGGVGYTF. The DNA of the CDR3 is TGTGCCAGCAACGCAGGGGGCGTTGGCTACACCTTC.

V and J are TRBV6-5 and TRBJ2-3; 9 bases line up with TRBD1. J lost 4 bases, V lost 8 bases, and 7 bases had no gene match. Germline CDR1 reads MNHEY; CDR2 reads SVGAGI. The CDR3 has 14 residues. CDR3 DNA sequence: TGTGCCAGCCGCGGGACAGGGTTTCCAGATACGCAGTATTTT. Translation: CASRGTGFPDTQYF.

V and J are TRBV4-3 and TRBJ2-5, with D hard to call. Germline V lookup: CDR1 LGHNA, CDR2 YSLEER. V dropped 0 bases and J dropped 3 bases, with 11 bases sitting between them. CDR3 size: 15 residues. CDR3 amino acids: CASSQEIEVEETQYF. DNA of the CDR3: TGCGCCAGCAGCCAAGAAATAGAAGTGGAAGAGACCCAGTACTTC.

This clone showed up just a few times. This chain connects TRBV7-8 to TRBJ1-1; D gene ambiguous. With 7 bases removed from V and 0 bases from J, the gap between germline ends came to 12 bases. The CDR3 is 14 residues long. The germline V gene has CDR1 SGHVS and CDR2 FQNEAQ. CDR3 bases: TGTGCCAGCACCGCGACCGGGATGAACACTGAAGCTTTCTTT. As protein: CASTATGMNTEAFF. Full variable domain (rest looked up from reference TRBV7-8 and TRBJ1-1): GAGVSQSPRYKVAKRGQDVALRCDPISGHVSLFWYQQALGQGPEFLTYFQNEAQLDKSGLPSDRFFAERPEGSVSTLKIQRTQQEDSAVYLCASTATGMNTEAFFGQGTRLTVV.

This clone turned up a few times. This chain uses TRBV10-3 with TRBJ2-7; 11 positions agree with TRBD2. Germline lookup yields CDR1 ENHRY and CDR2 SYGVKD. J gave up 0 bases and V 5 bases, and 9 bases lay outside the gene matches. The CDR3 has 17 amino acids. The CDR3 region is CAISSGLAEFSSYEQYF. Here the CDR3 DNA reads TGTGCCATCAGTTCGGGACTAGCGGAGTTCAGCTCCTACGAGCAGTACTTC.

The chain combines TRBV6-2 or TRBV6-3 with TRBJ2-3, with D unclear. The ends were cut back, 1 base at V and 2 bases at J, with 16 bases in the middle. This CDR3 has 17 amino acids. Per the germline V gene, CDR1 is MNHEY and CDR2 is SVGEGT. CDR3 loop: CASSYLGSAIYTDTQYF. The CDR3 coding sequence is TGTGCCAGCAGTTACTTGGGCAGTGCGATTTACACAGATACGCAGTATTTT.

The chain recombines TRBV30 with TRBJ2-4; TRBD2 matches 10 bases. The CDR3 covers 15 residues. Looked up from germline, CDR1 is GTSNPN and CDR2 is SVGIG (reference sequence). The CDR3 nucleotides read TGTGCTAGCGAAAGCGGGAGGGCCATGAGAAACATTCAGTACTTC. This translates into CASESGRAMRNIQYF.

This clone was seen once. The rearrangement uses TRBV29-1 and TRBJ2-5, with D perhaps matching TRBD2 (5 bases). The V gene lost 4 bases and the J gene lost 3 bases, with 6 bases spanning the gap. Germline-derived CDR1 and CDR2 are SQVTM and ANQGSEA. This CDR3 contains 11 residues. The CDR3 is CSVAGKETQYF. The CDR3 DNA is TGCAGCGTTGCCGGGAAAGAGACCCAGTACTTC.

The chain links TRBV6-2 or TRBV6-3 to TRBJ2-7, with a weak D call TRBD2 (6 bases). V was clipped by 1 base and J by 0 bases, with 16 bases between them. Looked up from germline, CDR1 is MNHEY and CDR2 is SVGEGT. The CDR3 totals 17 residues. The DNA of the CDR3 is TGTGCCAGCAGTTACTGGGGGGTTGGCGTAAACTCCTACGAGCAGTACTTC. It yields the protein CASSYWGVGVNSYEQYF.

This chain connects TRBV6-5 to TRBJ2-7; 10 nucleotides agree with TRBD1. Germline CDR1 and CDR2: MNHEY and SVGAGI. CDR3 size: 13 residues. The V and J ends lost 5 bases and 9 bases, in that order; junction bases with no gene match: 7. CDR3 region: CASSPGQGVGQYF. In DNA form, the CDR3 reads TGTGCCAGCAGTCCCGGACAGGGGGTTGGGCAGTACTTC.

CDR3: CASSLVMAESYQPQHF. The CDR3 nucleotides read TGCGCCAGCAGCTTGGTTATGGCGGAATCTTATCAGCCCCAGCATTTT. V gene TRBV5-1 combines with J gene TRBJ1-5; D uncertain. Germline values: CDR1 SGHRS, CDR2 YFSETQ. CDR3 length: 16 residues. Between the trimmed V and J ends, which lost 0 bases and 5 bases, there was a span of 15 bases.

This clone has more than one count but fewer than ten. The rearrangement uses TRBV5-8 and TRBJ2-7, with TRBD2 as a possible D gene (6 bases). The CDR3 length is 16 residues. V was clipped by 1 base and J by 4 bases, with 18 bases between them. Germline-derived CDR1 and CDR2 are SGHTS and YDEGEE. CDR3 residues: CASSLWGDGGSYEQYF. DNA of the CDR3: TGTGCCAGCAGCTTGTGGGGGGACGGAGGTTCGTACGAGCAGTACTTC.

This rearrangement joins TRBV7-9 to TRBJ2-7; maybe TRBD1 (6 bases). The CDR3 covers 14 residues. Looked up from germline, CDR1 is SEHNR and CDR2 is FQNEAQ (reference sequence). Trimming left V 1 base short and J 5 bases short, with 12 bases between. CDR3 in DNA: TGTGCCAGCAGCTTAGAGCAGGGGTCTGACGAGCAGTACTTC. Translating gives CASSLEQGSDEQYF.

The rearrangement links TRBV2 to TRBJ1-1; 7 bases match TRBD1. The germline V gene encodes CDR1 SNHLY and CDR2 FYNNEI. This CDR3 contains 16 residues. The junction had 5 bases not matched to a gene; V was cut back by 0 bases and J by 1 base. CDR3 residues: CASSEALGTANTEAFF. The DNA of the CDR3 is TGTGCCAGCAGTGAAGCACTAGGGACAGCGAACACTGAAGCTTTCTTT.

V is TRBV19 and J is TRBJ2-1; possible D gene TRBD1, 6 bases. Trimming took off 6 bases at V and 3 bases at J, with 12 bases between the two ends. This CDR3 has 14 amino acids. Germline-derived CDR1 and CDR2 are LNHDA and SQIVND (reference sequence). The CDR3 loop reads CASRETGIYNEQFF. The CDR3 DNA reads as TGTGCCAGTAGGGAAACAGGGATCTACAATGAGCAGTTCTTC.

This clone was detected once. The same CDR3 also results from other DNA sequences found in this sample. The chain employs TRBV5-1 and TRBJ2-5; possible D gene TRBD2, 5 bases. The germline gives CDR1 SGHRS, CDR2 YFSETQ. Trimming cost V 2 bases and J 3 bases, with 8 bases left between them. This CDR3 is 13 amino acids long. The chain's CDR3 is CASSFNGEETQYF. CDR3 bases: TGCGCCAGCAGCTTTAACGGGGAAGAGACCCAGTACTTC. The full variable domain, rest sourced from reference TRBV5-1 and TRBJ2-5, is KAGVTQTPRYLIKTRGQQVTLSCSPISGHRSVSWYQQTPGQGLQFLFEYFSETQRNKGNFPGRFSGRQFSNSRSEMNVSTLELGDSALYLCASSFNGEETQYFGPGTRLLVL.

The chain combines TRBV9 with TRBJ2-3; D call uncertain. The length of the CDR3 is 14 residues. Deletions cut 0 bases from V and 1 base from J, with 6 bases between. Germline V gene sequence: CDR1 SGDLS, CDR2 YYNGEE. The CDR3 nucleotides read TGTGCCAGCAGCGTAGTTGCAGGCACAGATACGCAGTATTTT. This sequence encodes CASSVVAGTDTQYF.

V and J are TRBV6-2 or TRBV6-3 and TRBJ2-5; TRBD2 aligns across 8 bases. Trimming at V came to 0 bases and at J to 2 bases, leaving 8 bases not matched to a gene. CDR1 and CDR2 (germline): MNHEY, SVGEGT. This CDR3 has 17 amino acids. This CDR3 reads CASSYSKGGGPQETQYF. CDR3 DNA sequence: TGTGCCAGCAGTTACTCGAAGGGCGGGGGGCCTCAAGAGACCCAGTACTTC.

V gene TRBV5-1 combines with J gene TRBJ1-2; maybe TRBD1 (5 bases). The V end lost 4 bases, the J end lost 4 bases, and 14 bases lay between the germline ends. Germline values: CDR1 SGHRS, CDR2 YFSETQ. The length of the CDR3 is 14 residues. The chain's CDR3 is CASSLDDGGYGYTF. The DNA for the CDR3 is TGCGCCAGCAGCCTCGACGACGGGGGCTATGGCTACACCTTC. The full variable domain, rest sourced from reference TRBV5-1 and TRBJ1-2, is KAGVTQTPRYLIKTRGQQVTLSCSPISGHRSVSWYQQTPGQGLQFLFEYFSETQRNKGNFPGRFSGRQFSNSRSEMNVSTLELGDSALYLCASSLDDGGYGYTFGSGTRLTVV.